This T cell receptor (beta chain) was captured by sequencing in a study of CD8 T cells in ankylosing spondylitis. The CDR3 covers 15 residues. Per the germline V gene, CDR1 is SGHTA and CDR2 is FQGNSA. V lost 2 bases, J lost 6 bases, and 17 bases lay in between. Findings and caveats of the study: In reactive arthritis synovial fluid and blood, some motif variants had been reported before. Matched ankylosing spondylitis synovial fluid reportedly contained a significantly enriched population of disease-linked clones. Researchers report that disease-linked clones proved CD8+ and relatively rare in peripheral blood.

This clonotype has more than one count but fewer than ten. The target antigen is unknown. TCRdb re-called the 5' RACE reads through MiXCR, storing one row per CDR3 protein. The sample shows approximately 140,000 distinct CDR3 sequences, around 8.5% of them seen only once. The V gene is TRBV7-2, the J gene TRBJ2-7; either TRBD1 or TRBD2 may fit D (5 bases each). The sequence came from a male donor with ankylosing spondylitis or in good health (not recorded which). The sequenced material came from blood, either unsorted or a sorted T cell fraction (not recorded which). The CDR3 is CASSLQGTGLGEQYF. For the CDR3, the DNA is TGTGCCAGCAGCTTACAGGGAACGGGGCTCGGCGAGCAGTACTTC.